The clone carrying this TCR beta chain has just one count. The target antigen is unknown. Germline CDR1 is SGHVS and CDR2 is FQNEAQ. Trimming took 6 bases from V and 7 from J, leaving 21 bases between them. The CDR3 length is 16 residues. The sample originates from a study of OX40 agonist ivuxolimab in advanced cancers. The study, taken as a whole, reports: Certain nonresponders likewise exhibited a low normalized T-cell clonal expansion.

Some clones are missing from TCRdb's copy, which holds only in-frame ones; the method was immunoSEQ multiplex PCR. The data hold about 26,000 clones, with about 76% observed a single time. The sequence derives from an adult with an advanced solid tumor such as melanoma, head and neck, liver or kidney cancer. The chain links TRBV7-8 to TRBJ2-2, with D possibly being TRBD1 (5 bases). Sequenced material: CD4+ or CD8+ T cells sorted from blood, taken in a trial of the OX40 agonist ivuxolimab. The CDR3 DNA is TGTGCCAGCAGGGTTAACAGGTTCCAAAGGGTCGGGGAGCTGTTTTTT. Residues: CASRVNRFQRVGELFF. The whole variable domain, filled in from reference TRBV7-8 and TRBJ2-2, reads GAGVSQSPRYKVAKRGQDVALRCDPISGHVSLFWYQQALGQGPEFLTYFQNEAQLDKSGLPSDRFFAERPEGSVSTLKIQRTQQEDSAVYLCASRVNRFQRVGELFFGEGSRLTVL.